The rows below give T cell receptor beta chains drawn from one sample of a study of cytomegalovirus exposure and HLA in healthy donors. Using immunoSEQ multiplex PCR, the repertoire was profiled, and TCRdb retains in-frame clones only, with some absent. This table has about 280,000 clones, 70% to 90% appearing once. Sequenced sample: PBMCs. Receptors were obtained from a woman aged 18-30 years in good health and CMV-seronegative. The CDR3 runs from the conserved cysteine through the conserved F or W. A D gene is named only where the DNA matches it firmly. Clone size is stated in some rows and not others, as once, few, many or a class when expanded.

d_gene	v_gene	abundance	j_gene	CDR3nt	CDR3aa
TRBD1	TRBV7-9	.	TRBJ1-3	TGTGCCAGCAGCTCCATGACAGGGTCCAACACCATATATTTT	CASSSMTGSNTIYF
TRBD2	TRBV19	.	TRBJ2-2	TGTGCCAGTAGTAAGACTAGCGGGGGGCGGTTCACCGGGGAGCTGTTTTTT	CASSKTSGGRFTGELFF
.	TRBV23-1	.	TRBJ2-7	TGCGCCAGCAGCTCGGGCGGGACAGCACTCTACGAGCAGTACTTC	CASSSGGTALYEQYF
TRBD2	TRBV7-2	.	TRBJ2-1	TGTGCCAGCAGCCCGGGGACTAGCGGATACAATGAGCAGTTCTTC	CASSPGTSGYNEQFF
TRBD2	TRBV7-2	few	TRBJ2-3	TGTGCCAGCCCCCTAGCGGGGGACTTTTCTAGCACAGATACGCAGTATTTT	CASPLAGDFSSTDTQYF
.	TRBV5-1	.	TRBJ1-2	TGCGCCAGCAGCTCTGGCGATACTTCCGGCGGTGGCTACACCTTC	CASSSGDTSGGGYTF
TRBD2	TRBV5-4	.	TRBJ2-7	TGTGCCAGCAGCTTTGCGGGGGTCTACGAGCAGTACTTC	CASSFAGVYEQYF
TRBD1	TRBV5-1	few	TRBJ1-1	TGCGCCAGCAGCTTGACAGGGGGCGGAGTCACTGAAGCTTTCTTT	CASSLTGGGVTEAFF
.	TRBV13	.	TRBJ2-7	TGTGCCAGCAGCCGGAGTGGAGGACCCTACGAGCAGTACTTC	CASSRSGGPYEQYF
TRBD1	TRBV7-9	once	TRBJ1-5	TGTTCCAGCAGCTTGAGTGCTGGGACAGTACATTTT	CSSSLSAGTVHF
.	TRBV4-1	.	TRBJ1-2	TGCGCCAGCAGCCAAGAACGGTCAGGGGCTAACTATGGCTACACCTTC	CASSQERSGANYGYTF
.	TRBV5-6	.	TRBJ2-1	TGTGCCAGTGCCCCCCGCCGGGGGAGCTCCTACAATGAGCAGTTCTTC	CASAPRRGSSYNEQFF
TRBD1	TRBV9	.	TRBJ2-7	TGTGCCAGCAGCGTGGGACAGGGGGACTACGAGCAGTACTTC	CASSVGQGDYEQYF
TRBD2	TRBV5-1	.	TRBJ2-3	TGCGCCAGCAGCTCGGGACTAGCGGGGGGAGGTTCGGGCACAGATACGCAGTATTTT	CASSSGLAGGGSGTDTQYF
.	TRBV5-1	.	TRBJ1-3	TGCGCCAGCAGCTTTACGAGCTCTGGAAACACCATATATTTT	CASSFTSSGNTIYF
.	TRBV10-3	.	TRBJ2-3	TGTGCCATCAGTGTCGGACGGGAGAGCACAGATACGCAGTATTTT	CAISVGRESTDTQYF
.	TRBV2	once	TRBJ2-1	TGTGCCAGCAGTGAAATATACAATGAGCAGTTCTTC	CASSEIYNEQFF
.	TRBV5-1	.	TRBJ2-7	TGCGCCAGCAGCTTGGACAGGACCTACGAGCAGTACTTC	CASSLDRTYEQYF
.	TRBV11-2	once	TRBJ1-6	TGTGCCAGCAACGCACTAAGCTCTAATTCACCCCTCCACTTT	CASNALSSNSPLHF
.	TRBV14	.	TRBJ1-6	TGTGCCAGCAGCCAGGACTTGACGGGCAGGGGTTCCCCCCTCCACTTT	CASSQDLTGRGSPLHF
TRBD1	TRBV7-2	.	TRBJ2-2	TGTGCCAGCAGGCAGGGGGCTCCCGGGGAGCTGTTTTTT	CASRQGAPGELFF
.	TRBV5-4	once	TRBJ1-1	TGTGCCAGCAGCTTTAAAAATGAAGCTTTCTTT	CASSFKNEAFF
.	TRBV29-1	.	TRBJ1-1	TGCAGCGTCATGGGGCAGTCGAACACTGAAGCTTTCTTT	CSVMGQSNTEAFF
TRBD1	TRBV9	once	TRBJ1-6	TGTGCCAGCAGCGTAGGATCCGGGACAGGGGGTTATTCACCCCTCCACTTT	CASSVGSGTGGYSPLHF
TRBD2	TRBV13	.	TRBJ2-7	TGTGCCAGCAAAACTAGCGGGGAGTACGAGCAGTACTTC	CASKTSGEYEQYF
TRBD1	TRBV10-3	.	TRBJ1-4	TGTGCCATCAGCCCGGACAGGGCGCATGAAAAACTGTTTTTT	CAISPDRAHEKLFF
.	TRBV7-8	.	TRBJ2-5	TGTGCCAGCATCCTACAAGGGGGGGTCCTAGAGACCCAGTACTTC	CASILQGGVLETQYF
TRBD1	TRBV5-6	.	TRBJ1-1	TGTGCCAGCAGCCTGGACAGGGTGGCTTTCTTT	CASSLDRVAFF
.	TRBV27	.	TRBJ1-5	TGTGCCAGCAGTTTGGGGGGAGGTCAGCCCCAGCATTTT	CASSLGGGQPQHF
TRBD1	TRBV19	once	TRBJ1-2	TGTGCCAGTAGTACACGGACAGGAGGCTATGGCTACACCTTC	CASSTRTGGYGYTF
TRBD1	TRBV11-3	.	TRBJ1-6	TGTGCCAGCAGCTTCGGGGACAGGGGACCTAATTCACCCCTCCACTTT	CASSFGDRGPNSPLHF
TRBD2	TRBV5-4	.	TRBJ2-3	TGTGCCAGCAGCCAAGCTAGCGGGGGGGCCACAGATACGCAGTATTTT	CASSQASGGATDTQYF
TRBD1	TRBV2	.	TRBJ1-2	TGTGCCAGCACCCGAGGACAGGGAGGCTATGGCTACACCTTC	CASTRGQGGYGYTF
.	TRBV7-9	.	TRBJ2-5	TGTGCCAGCAGCTTAGGAGTAATAGAGACCCAGTACTTC	CASSLGVIETQYF
.	TRBV23-1	.	TRBJ2-2	TGCGCCAGGTCAGGGGATCCTCAACAAGAATCCGGGGAGCTGTTTTTT	CARSGDPQQESGELFF
TRBD2	TRBV11-2	.	TRBJ2-4	TGTGCCAGCAGGTTAGGGGCTAGCGGGACTACCAAAAACATTCAGTACTTC	CASRLGASGTTKNIQYF
.	TRBV25-1	.	TRBJ1-2	TGTGCCAGCAGGACCCCGGGGGACGACGGCTATGGCTACACCTTC	CASRTPGDDGYGYTF
TRBD1	TRBV5-1	.	TRBJ1-2	TGCGCCAGCAGCCGTGGGGGGACAGGGGATGGCTACACCTTC	CASSRGGTGDGYTF
TRBD1	TRBV6-5	.	TRBJ2-3	TGTGCCAGCAGTTACCCAGGGGGCCCCACAGATACGCAGTATTTT	CASSYPGGPTDTQYF
TRBD1	TRBV6-5	.	TRBJ1-6	TGTGCCAGCAGTTATCTGACAGGGGGCCAAAATTCACCCCTCCACTTT	CASSYLTGGQNSPLHF
.	TRBV7-9	.	TRBJ2-1	TGTGCCAGCAGCTTGGGGCGCGGTGAGCAGTTCTTC	CASSLGRGEQFF
.	TRBV7-8	.	TRBJ1-1	TGTGCCAGCAGCTTAGAGACAACACGAATGAACACTGAAGCTTTCTTT	CASSLETTRMNTEAFF
.	TRBV9	.	TRBJ2-3	TGTGCCAGCAGCGTAGGAGACTCACAAGATACGCAGTATTTT	CASSVGDSQDTQYF
.	TRBV2	once	TRBJ2-1	TGTGCCAGCAGTGGGGGGCCCTACAATGAGCAGTTCTTC	CASSGGPYNEQFF
TRBD1	TRBV10-3	.	TRBJ2-7	TGTGCCATCAGGGCCGGGACAGGGGCCTACGAGCAGTACTTC	CAIRAGTGAYEQYF
.	TRBV9	.	TRBJ2-1	TGTGCCAGCAGCGTACGGTACACTAGCACTGAGCAGTTCTTC	CASSVRYTSTEQFF
TRBD1	TRBV5-4	.	TRBJ2-7	TGTGCCAGCAGCTTGGGACAGGGGGTGGCGAGGAAGTACTTC	CASSLGQGVARKYF
.	TRBV7-9	.	TRBJ1-4	TGTGCCAGCAGTCCCGACGGGACTAAGGATGAAAAACTGTTTTTT	CASSPDGTKDEKLFF
.	TRBV9	.	TRBJ1-2	TGTGCCAGCAGCACCCTCTCAGGATTCTATGGCTACACCTTC	CASSTLSGFYGYTF
.	TRBV4-1	.	TRBJ1-6	TGCGCCAGCAGCCAAGATCCAGGGGAAAGTTCACCCCTCCACTTT	CASSQDPGESSPLHF